The sequence of this TCR beta chain was determined in a study of T cells after yellow fever vaccination. The CDR3 contains 17 residues. From germline, CDR1 is MNHNS and CDR2 SASEGT. Trimming took off 6 bases at V and 0 bases at J, with 20 bases between the two ends. TCRdb analysed the 5' RACE reads with MiXCR anew, one entry per CDR3 protein. The sample records 450,000 to 650,000 distinct CDR3 sequences, around a fifth being singletons. Sequenced here: PBMCs, sampled less than 25 days after the first yellow fever vaccination. The chain has TRBV6-1 and TRBJ2-5, with D tentatively TRBD2 (5 bases). This receptor was obtained from a man aged 18 to 29 who received the YFV17D yellow fever vaccine. Here the CDR3 reads CASSPTYLGLDQETQYF. The DNA of the CDR3 is TGTGCCAGCAGCCCTACTTACCTCGGACTGGACCAAGAGACCCAGTACTTC.